The clone carrying this T cell receptor (beta chain) was seen just once. A much larger clone lies a single base off, so this may be a read error. The data stem from a study of regulatory T cells in long-lasting Graves disease. Sequencing libraries for TCR beta were prepared with iRepertoire HTBI primers and Arm-PCR of CDR3 regions. In TCRdb, the multiplex PCR reads were re-called with MiXCR into one record per CDR3 protein. The sample consists of almost 450,000 distinct CDR3 sequences, 16% of them appearing once. Trimming stripped 4 bases from V and 3 bases from J, with 18 bases between. The CDR3 is 16 residues long. Per the germline V gene, CDR1 is DFQATT and CDR2 is SNEGSKA (reference sequence). Time point in this sample: newly diagnosed GD, antithyroid drugs for less than 3 months. Preparation of the TCR library used RNA extracted from PBMCs. Staff drew around 10 milliliters of peripheral blood into EDTA tubes.

In addition, the sample was reused for a study of T cells in Graves' hyperthyroidism and ophthalmopathy. That work states: It was uncontrolled infection, other autoimmune disease, pregnancy or lactation that excluded patients. The study used the HTBI primer set for a first-round RT-PCR of the TCR CDR3.

The chain has TRBV20-1 and TRBJ2-2; no clear D. Source: peripheral blood mononuclear cells (PBMCs), taken at new diagnosis, from a patient treated with antithyroid drugs. The TCR originated in a woman in her twenties or thirties with Graves disease. The CDR3 nucleotides are TGCAGTGCTATTCCCGACCCCATCGGTGACACCGGGGAGCTGTTTTTT. This translates into CSAIPDPIGDTGELFF.